The 6 T cell receptor beta chains listed next were all sequenced from one sample in a study of OX40 agonist ivuxolimab in advanced cancers. The table came from immunoSEQ multiplex PCR; TCRdb's copy has only in-frame clones and leaves some out. This table holds about 83,000 clones, about 86% found once. Sample: CD4+ or CD8+ T cells sorted from blood, taken in a trial of the OX40 agonist ivuxolimab. All receptors come from an adult with an advanced solid tumor such as melanoma, head and neck, liver or kidney cancer.

J is TRBJ2-1 and V is TRBV9; maybe TRBD2 (6 bases). Between the trimmed V and J ends, which lost 0 bases and 3 bases, there was a span of 16 bases. The germline CDR1 and CDR2 sequences are SGDLS and YYNGEE. The CDR3 extends over 17 amino acids. As DNA, the CDR3 is TGTGCCAGCAGCGTAGCTGGGGACTCTATCCTCTACAATGAGCAGTTCTTC. Protein product: CASSVAGDSILYNEQFF.

This clone was picked up one time. The V and J genes are TRBV19 and TRBJ1-6, with D hard to call. Between the trimmed V and J ends, which lost 3 bases and 3 bases, there was a span of 6 bases. Germline values: CDR1 LNHDA, CDR2 SQIVND (reference sequence). This CDR3 has 14 residues. The CDR3 coding sequence is TGTGCCAGTAGTATTAACGACTATAATTCACCCCTCCACTTT. Protein: CASSINDYNSPLHF.

This chain connects TRBV7-6 to TRBJ1-2; D unclear. CDR3 length: 16 residues. CDR1 is SGHVS, CDR2 FNYEAQ, per germline. The V end lost 1 base, the J end lost 8 bases, and 20 bases lay between the germline ends. CDR3 sequence: CASSLVAGVFVRGYTF. CDR3 DNA sequence: TGTGCCAGCAGCTTAGTTGCGGGTGTATTCGTACGGGGCTACACCTTC.

The chain employs TRBV7-9 and TRBJ2-7, with D possibly being TRBD1 or TRBD2 (6 bases each). The germline gives CDR1 SEHNR, CDR2 FQNEAQ (reference sequence). This CDR3 is 15 amino acids long. The germline V and J ends were trimmed by 7 bases and 0 bases, with 16 bases remaining between them. The CDR3 bases are TGTGCCAGCATCTTGGTCCGGGGGCTCTCCTACGAGCAGTACTTC. Protein: CASILVRGLSYEQYF.

The rearrangement links TRBV28 to TRBJ2-1; D remains ambiguous. V was clipped by 8 bases and J by 2 bases, with 10 bases between them. In germline, CDR1 is MDHEN, CDR2 SYDVKM. The CDR3 has 13 residues. CDR3 sequence (DNA): TGTGCCAGCGACGGGCCACCCTACAATGAGCAGTTCTTC. Its protein product is CASDGPPYNEQFF.

This chain uses TRBV5-6 with TRBJ1-5; D call uncertain. V gave up 0 bases and J gave up 2 bases, with 12 bases separating them. There are 16 residues in the CDR3. Germline V gene data show CDR1 as SGHDT and CDR2 as YYEEEE. CDR3 DNA sequence: TGTGCCAGCAGCTTGGGTGGCGGGAACGGCAATCAGCCCCAGCATTTT. It yields the protein CASSLGGGNGNQPQHF.